A selection of T cell receptor beta chains follows, all from one sample in a study of blood T cell repertoires in COVID-19. Using immunoSEQ multiplex PCR, the repertoire was profiled, and TCRdb retains in-frame clones only, with some absent. The repertoire includes about 370,000 clones, nearly 90% of them detected once, and 5% to 8.5% sits in the top ten. Sequencing used peripheral blood. Every receptor here comes from a man younger than 35 with active or convalescent COVID-19. The CDR3 runs from the conserved cysteine through the conserved F or W. Fields, in order: V gene, D gene, clone size, CDR3 length, J gene, CDR3 DNA, CDR3 protein. The D gene is left open where the match is weak. Not every row has a clone size; where given, it reads once, few, many or a size class.

V gene: TRBV6-6; D gene: TRBD1; clone size: NA; CDR3 length: 14; J gene: TRBJ1-6; CDR3 DNA: TGTGCCAGCAGGCGGGGACAGACGGACTCACCCCTCCACTTT; CDR3 protein: CASRRGQTDSPLHF
V gene: TRBV18; D gene: NA; clone size: NA; CDR3 length: 15; J gene: TRBJ2-1; CDR3 DNA: TGTGCCAGCTCACCACAGGAGGGAACCTACAATGAGCAGTTCTTC; CDR3 protein: CASSPQEGTYNEQFF
V gene: TRBV28; D gene: NA; clone size: NA; CDR3 length: 14; J gene: TRBJ2-2; CDR3 DNA: TGTGCCAGCACAGAGGGGGGGGGCACCGGGGAGCTGTTTTTT; CDR3 protein: CASTEGGGTGELFF
V gene: TRBV9; D gene: NA; clone size: NA; CDR3 length: 14; J gene: TRBJ2-7; CDR3 DNA: TGTGCCAGCAGCGTAGAGGCGGGTGTCGACGAGCAGTACTTC; CDR3 protein: CASSVEAGVDEQYF
V gene: TRBV27; D gene: NA; clone size: NA; CDR3 length: 14; J gene: TRBJ1-1; CDR3 DNA: TGTGCCAGCAGTTACCGGGACATCAACACTGAAGCTTTCTTT; CDR3 protein: CASSYRDINTEAFF
V gene: TRBV4-3; D gene: NA; clone size: NA; CDR3 length: 15; J gene: TRBJ1-6; CDR3 DNA: TGCGCCAGCAGCCAAGATCGAGGATCGAGGTCACCCCTCCACTTT; CDR3 protein: CASSQDRGSRSPLHF
V gene: TRBV2; D gene: NA; clone size: few; CDR3 length: 13; J gene: TRBJ1-6; CDR3 DNA: TGTGCCAGCAGTGACAGGGTGAGATCACCCCTCCACTTT; CDR3 protein: CASSDRVRSPLHF
V gene: TRBV12-3/TRBV12-4; D gene: NA; clone size: NA; CDR3 length: 13; J gene: TRBJ1-4; CDR3 DNA: TGTGCCAGCAGTTTAGCACCGGGTGTAGTTCTGTTTTTT; CDR3 protein: CASSLAPGVVLFF
V gene: TRBV30; D gene: TRBD1; clone size: NA; CDR3 length: 15; J gene: TRBJ1-6; CDR3 DNA: TGTGCCTGGAGTGTAGCAGGGGGCGAAAGTTCACCCCTCCACTTT; CDR3 protein: CAWSVAGGESSPLHF
V gene: TRBV7-3; D gene: TRBD1; clone size: NA; CDR3 length: 17; J gene: TRBJ2-2; CDR3 DNA: TGTGCCAGCAGCTCGCTAACCGGGACAGGGTCCACCGGGGAGCTGTTTTTT; CDR3 protein: CASSSLTGTGSTGELFF
V gene: TRBV5-1; D gene: TRBD1; clone size: NA; CDR3 length: 18; J gene: TRBJ1-1; CDR3 DNA: TGCGCCAGCAGCTTGGGATCCCTACTGGACAGGTTGAACACTGAAGCTTTCTTT; CDR3 protein: CASSLGSLLDRLNTEAFF
V gene: TRBV6-5; D gene: TRBD1; clone size: NA; CDR3 length: 15; J gene: TRBJ2-1; CDR3 DNA: TGTGCCAGCGGGGGACAGGGGAACTCCTACAATGAGCAGTTCTTC; CDR3 protein: CASGGQGNSYNEQFF
V gene: TRBV5-6; D gene: TRBD1; clone size: once; CDR3 length: 13; J gene: TRBJ1-2; CDR3 DNA: TGTGCCAGCAGATCCGGACAGGCATATGGCTACACCTTC; CDR3 protein: CASRSGQAYGYTF
V gene: TRBV6-5; D gene: NA; clone size: NA; CDR3 length: 12; J gene: TRBJ1-2; CDR3 DNA: TGTGCCAGCAGACACAGGGATTATGGCTACACCTTC; CDR3 protein: CASRHRDYGYTF
V gene: TRBV7-2; D gene: NA; clone size: once; CDR3 length: 16; J gene: TRBJ1-6; CDR3 DNA: TGTGCCAGCAGAGAAAGGACAGCGGGGAATAATTCACCCCTCCACTTT; CDR3 protein: CASRERTAGNNSPLHF
V gene: TRBV4-3; D gene: TRBD1; clone size: NA; CDR3 length: 14; J gene: TRBJ1-5; CDR3 DNA: TGCGCCAGCAGCCTGGACAGGGGGAATCAGCCCCAGCATTTT; CDR3 protein: CASSLDRGNQPQHF
V gene: TRBV6-2/TRBV6-3; D gene: NA; clone size: NA; CDR3 length: 15; J gene: TRBJ1-5; CDR3 DNA: TGTGCCAGCAGTGGTCGGGGGACGGGCAATCAGCCCCAGCATTTT; CDR3 protein: CASSGRGTGNQPQHF
V gene: TRBV7-2; D gene: TRBD2; clone size: few; CDR3 length: 14; J gene: TRBJ2-3; CDR3 DNA: TGTGCCAGCAGTTTAGCGGGAGGGGTCGATACGCAGTATTTT; CDR3 protein: CASSLAGGVDTQYF
V gene: TRBV6-5; D gene: TRBD1; clone size: NA; CDR3 length: 15; J gene: TRBJ2-7; CDR3 DNA: TGTGCCAGCAGTAAAACCGGGACAGGAATCTACGAGCAGTACTTC; CDR3 protein: CASSKTGTGIYEQYF
V gene: TRBV4-3; D gene: NA; clone size: NA; CDR3 length: 14; J gene: TRBJ1-4; CDR3 DNA: TGCGCCAGCAGCCGCCGACAGGCTAATGAAAAACTGTTTTTT; CDR3 protein: CASSRRQANEKLFF
V gene: TRBV4-2; D gene: TRBD1; clone size: NA; CDR3 length: 17; J gene: TRBJ2-3; CDR3 DNA: TGTGCCAGCAGCCAATCTCTCGGGACAGATAACACAGATACGCAGTATTTT; CDR3 protein: CASSQSLGTDNTDTQYF
V gene: TRBV11-2; D gene: TRBD1; clone size: NA; CDR3 length: 14; J gene: TRBJ1-2; CDR3 DNA: TGTGCCAGCAGCATACAGGGGGCATCGGGTGGCTACACCTTC; CDR3 protein: CASSIQGASGGYTF
V gene: TRBV7-2; D gene: NA; clone size: NA; CDR3 length: 18; J gene: TRBJ1-1; CDR3 DNA: TGTGCCAGCAGACCGGGGGCCCAGGGCGGACAGCGGGGCACTGAAGCTTTCTTT; CDR3 protein: CASRPGAQGGQRGTEAFF
V gene: TRBV24-1; D gene: TRBD2; clone size: NA; CDR3 length: 14; J gene: TRBJ2-3; CDR3 DNA: TGTGCCACCACCGGGACTAGCGGAACAGATACGCAGTATTTT; CDR3 protein: CATTGTSGTDTQYF
V gene: TRBV6-6; D gene: NA; clone size: NA; CDR3 length: 15; J gene: TRBJ1-4; CDR3 DNA: TGTGCCAGCAGTTACAGTGGACAGCCTAATGAAAAACTGTTTTTT; CDR3 protein: CASSYSGQPNEKLFF
V gene: TRBV9; D gene: TRBD1; clone size: NA; CDR3 length: 15; J gene: TRBJ2-5; CDR3 DNA: TGTGCCAGCAGCTCCCGGACAGGGGGATCAGAGACCCAGTACTTC; CDR3 protein: CASSSRTGGSETQYF